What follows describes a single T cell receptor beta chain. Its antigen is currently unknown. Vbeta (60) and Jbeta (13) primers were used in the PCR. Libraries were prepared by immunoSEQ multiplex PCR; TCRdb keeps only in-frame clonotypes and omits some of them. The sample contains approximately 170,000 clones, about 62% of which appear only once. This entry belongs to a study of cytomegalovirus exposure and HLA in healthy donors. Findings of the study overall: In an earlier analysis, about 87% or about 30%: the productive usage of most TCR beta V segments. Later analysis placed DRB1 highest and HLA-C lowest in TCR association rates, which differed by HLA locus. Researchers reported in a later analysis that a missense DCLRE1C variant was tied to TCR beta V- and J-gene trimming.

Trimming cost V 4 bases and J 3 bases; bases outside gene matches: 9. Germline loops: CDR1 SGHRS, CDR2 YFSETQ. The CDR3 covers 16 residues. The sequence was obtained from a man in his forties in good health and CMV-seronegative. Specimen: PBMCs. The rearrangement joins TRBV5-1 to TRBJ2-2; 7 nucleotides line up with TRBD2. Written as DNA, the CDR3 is TGCGCCAGCAGCCCGGGAGGAGGTTGGGACACCGGGGAGCTGTTTTTT. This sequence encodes CASSPGGGWDTGELFF.